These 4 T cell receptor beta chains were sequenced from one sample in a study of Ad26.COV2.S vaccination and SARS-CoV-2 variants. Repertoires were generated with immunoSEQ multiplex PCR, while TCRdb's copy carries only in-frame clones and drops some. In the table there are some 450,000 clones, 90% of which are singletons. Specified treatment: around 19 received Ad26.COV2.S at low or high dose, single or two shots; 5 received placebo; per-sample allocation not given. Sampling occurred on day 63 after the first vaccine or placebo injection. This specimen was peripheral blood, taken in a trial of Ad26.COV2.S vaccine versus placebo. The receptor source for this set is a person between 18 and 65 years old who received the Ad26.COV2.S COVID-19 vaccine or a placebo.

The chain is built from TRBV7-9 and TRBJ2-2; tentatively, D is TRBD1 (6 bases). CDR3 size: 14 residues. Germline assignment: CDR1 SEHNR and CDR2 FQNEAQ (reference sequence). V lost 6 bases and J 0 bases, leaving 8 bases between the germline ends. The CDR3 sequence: CASRGHSNTGELFF. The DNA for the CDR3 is TGTGCCAGCAGGGGACACTCGAACACCGGGGAGCTGTTTTTT.

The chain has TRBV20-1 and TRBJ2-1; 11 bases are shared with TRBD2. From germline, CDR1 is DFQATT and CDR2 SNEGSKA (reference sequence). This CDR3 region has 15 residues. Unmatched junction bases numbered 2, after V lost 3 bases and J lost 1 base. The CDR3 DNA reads TGCAGTGCTAGTCCTAGCGGGAGGTCCTACAATGAGCAGTTCTTC. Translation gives CSASPSGRSYNEQFF.

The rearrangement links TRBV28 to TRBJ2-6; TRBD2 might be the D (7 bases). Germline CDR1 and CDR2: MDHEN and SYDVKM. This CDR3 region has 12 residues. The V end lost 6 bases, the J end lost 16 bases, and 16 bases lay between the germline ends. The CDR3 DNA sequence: TGTGCCAGCAGCCCCGGGGGGCGGTTTCTGACTTTC. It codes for CASSPGGRFLTF.

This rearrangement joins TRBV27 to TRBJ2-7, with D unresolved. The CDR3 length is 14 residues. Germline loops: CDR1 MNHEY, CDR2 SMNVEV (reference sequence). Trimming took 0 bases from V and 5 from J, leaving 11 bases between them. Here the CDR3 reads CASSLSFRSDEQYF. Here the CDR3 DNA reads TGTGCCAGCAGTTTATCCTTCCGGTCTGACGAGCAGTACTTC.